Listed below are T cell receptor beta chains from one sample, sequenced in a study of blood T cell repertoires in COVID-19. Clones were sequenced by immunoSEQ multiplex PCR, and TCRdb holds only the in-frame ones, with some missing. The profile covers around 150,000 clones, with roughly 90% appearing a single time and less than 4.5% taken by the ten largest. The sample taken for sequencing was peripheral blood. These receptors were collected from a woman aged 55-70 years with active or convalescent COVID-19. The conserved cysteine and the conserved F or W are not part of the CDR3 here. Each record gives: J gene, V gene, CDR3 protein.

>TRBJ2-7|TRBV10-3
ATSGTGGTEQY
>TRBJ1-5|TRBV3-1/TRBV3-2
ASSQDWTGVGNQPQH
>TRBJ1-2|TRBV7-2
ASSPHRIWDGYT
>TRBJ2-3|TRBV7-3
ASSLRASGTDGDTQY
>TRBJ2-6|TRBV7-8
ASSLELAGGPAGANVLT
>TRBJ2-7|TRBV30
AQDRDSYEQY
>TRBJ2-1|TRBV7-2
ASSSQLAGGQF
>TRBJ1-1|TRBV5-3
ARRGGADTEAF
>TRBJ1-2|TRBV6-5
ASSYSLTGGYGYT
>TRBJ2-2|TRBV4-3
ASSQDEAFANTGELF
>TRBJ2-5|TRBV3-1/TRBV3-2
ASSQDLSTRQETQY
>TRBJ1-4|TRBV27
ASSLNPVGGRKLF
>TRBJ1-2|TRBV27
ASPDSLDNCMNGYT
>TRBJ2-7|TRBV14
ASSSGVSYEQY
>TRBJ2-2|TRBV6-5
AKQSGVSGELF
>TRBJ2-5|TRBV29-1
SVDSHLRRGETQY
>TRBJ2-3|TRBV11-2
ASRRTSGGLSTDTQY
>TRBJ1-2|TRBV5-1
ASSLATDTNYGYT
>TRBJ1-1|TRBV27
AARGGGGTEAF
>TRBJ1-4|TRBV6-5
ASSSGQINEKLF
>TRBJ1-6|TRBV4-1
ASSQASSTGANSPLH
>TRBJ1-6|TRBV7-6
ASSLESSRSNSPLH
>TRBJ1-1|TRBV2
ASSQAGVEAF
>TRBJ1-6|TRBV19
ASRFLLREDSPLH
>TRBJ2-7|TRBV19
ASGRGDYEQY
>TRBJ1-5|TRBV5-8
ASSPLGQPQH
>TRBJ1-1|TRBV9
ASSVGQMNTEAF
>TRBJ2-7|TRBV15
ATSRGDFVGEQY
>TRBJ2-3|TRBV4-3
ASSQGQLAGTDTQY
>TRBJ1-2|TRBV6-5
ASRSGQGGGYT
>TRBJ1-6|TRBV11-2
ASRGRGQIDYNSPLH
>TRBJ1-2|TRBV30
AWSSRVGGYT
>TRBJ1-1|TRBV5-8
ASSLLDRAGVRTEAF
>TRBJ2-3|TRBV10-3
AIQGAPDTQY
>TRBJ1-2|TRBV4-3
ASSLQTGGGYGYT
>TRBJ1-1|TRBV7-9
ASSLGGGGDTEAF
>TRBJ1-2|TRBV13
ASSLSRGRGGYT
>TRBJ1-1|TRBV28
ASSLGGNANTEAF
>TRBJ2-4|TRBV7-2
ASSSWTGFGQNIQY
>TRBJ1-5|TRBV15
ATSIGTGNQPQH
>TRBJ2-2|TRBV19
ASTTRTSGAPGTGELF
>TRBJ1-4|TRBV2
ASSDRVGKLF
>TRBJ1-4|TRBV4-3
ASSQDQGTTNEKLF
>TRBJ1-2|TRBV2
ASSRDRPHYT
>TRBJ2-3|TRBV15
ATIAADRGLTDTQY
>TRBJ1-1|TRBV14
ASSQHEDTEAF
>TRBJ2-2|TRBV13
ASRDTSGGAGELF
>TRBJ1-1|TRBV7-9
ASSPPFDTEAF
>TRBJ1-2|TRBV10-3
AISESKPGVGNGYT
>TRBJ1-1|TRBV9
ASSEGVNTEAF
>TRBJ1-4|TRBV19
ASSISSSTNEKLF
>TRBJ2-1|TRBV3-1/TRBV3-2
ASSQVWGVTYNEQF
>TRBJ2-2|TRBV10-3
ATNWDSQTHTGELF
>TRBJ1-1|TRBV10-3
AISAPDRSTEAF
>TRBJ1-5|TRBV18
ASSPAGGNQPQH
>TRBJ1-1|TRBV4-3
ASSLNKNTEAF
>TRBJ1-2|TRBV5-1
ASSLGAGVTNYGYT